These 23 T cell receptor beta chains came from one sample sequenced in a study of cytomegalovirus exposure and HLA in healthy donors. The PCR was carried out with 60 Vbeta primers and 13 Jbeta primers. Profiled with immunoSEQ multiplex PCR; TCRdb holds only in-frame clones, not every one. The sample has approximately 130,000 clones, and its top ten clones hold roughly 2%. The sequenced sample was PBMCs. These receptor sequences come from a woman aged 55-75 years in good health and CMV-seronegative.

The V and J genes are TRBV5-1 and TRBJ2-3; D uncertain. This CDR3 has 13 amino acids. The germline V gene has CDR1 SGHRS and CDR2 YFSETQ. Trimming took 7 bases from V and 3 from J, leaving 12 bases between them. Here the CDR3 reads CASRDLQTDTQYF. In DNA form, the CDR3 reads TGCGCCAGCCGAGACTTACAAACAGATACGCAGTATTTT.

The V call is TRBV6-6, the J call TRBJ2-1; 9 bases map to TRBD1. The CDR3 sequence is 13 residues long. Germline trimming cut 5 bases from V and 7 bases from J; bases unmatched to any gene: 3. Germline V gene data show CDR1 as MNHNY and CDR2 as SVGAGI (reference sequence). The CDR3 nucleotides are TGTGCCAGCAGTGGACAGGGGTTGAATGAGCAGTTCTTC. Protein product: CASSGQGLNEQFF.

The chain's CDR3 is CAIENPQGRPGNTIYF. The CDR3 DNA reads as TGTGCCATCGAAAACCCACAGGGACGGCCTGGAAACACCATATATTTT. The chain is built from TRBV19 and TRBJ1-3, with a weak D call TRBD1 (6 bases). Germline V gives CDR1 LNHDA, CDR2 SQIVND (reference sequence). CDR3 size: 16 residues. V was clipped by 10 bases and J by 2 bases, with 21 bases between them.

V is TRBV19 and J is TRBJ2-5, with D unclear. CDR3 size: 13 residues. Germline assignment: CDR1 LNHDA and CDR2 SQIVND (reference sequence). With 3 bases removed from V and 0 bases from J, the gap between germline ends came to 5 bases. CDR3 sequence reads: CASSISNQETQYF. CDR3 sequence (DNA): TGTGCCAGTAGTATTTCAAACCAAGAGACCCAGTACTTC.

V gene TRBV23-1 combines with J gene TRBJ1-1; no reliable D call. TRBV23-1 is known as an ORF, though its function is uncertain. The CDR3 consists of 13 residues. V lost 4 bases and J lost 11, with 17 bases in between. CDR3 loop: CASSRLRRGTAFF. The CDR3 nucleotides are TGCGCCAGCAGTCGCCTGAGGCGAGGAACGGCTTTCTTT.

The chain employs TRBV25-1 and TRBJ2-7; 15 nucleotides match TRBD2. The trim removed 6 bases at V and 6 bases at J, leaving 0 bases unmatched. The CDR3 consists of 13 residues. CDR1 is MGHDK, CDR2 SYGVNS, per germline. The CDR3 DNA reads as TGTGCCAGCAGGGGACTAGCGGGGGGCGAGCAGTACTTC. Protein sequence: CASRGLAGGEQYF.

The chain combines TRBV7-3 with TRBJ1-2, with a weak D call TRBD1 (6 bases). Germline V lookup: CDR1 SGHTA, CDR2 FQGTGA. The CDR3 consists of 13 residues. Trimming took off 4 bases at V and 6 bases at J, with 12 bases between the two ends. In DNA, the CDR3 is TGTGCCAGCAGCTCTCGAGGGGGAAATGGCTACACCTTC. This translates into CASSSRGGNGYTF.

The chain has TRBV10-3 and TRBJ2-7; D is unresolved. V lost 2 bases to trimming and J lost 3 bases, with 5 bases between them. The CDR3 is made up of 12 amino acids. Germline CDR1 is ENHRY and CDR2 is SYGVKD. The CDR3 loop is CAISETGYEQYF. CDR3 nucleotides: TGTGCCATCAGTGAGACCGGCTACGAGCAGTACTTC.

The CDR3 sequence is CASSQQDSLNTEAFF. CDR3 in DNA: TGCGCCAGCAGCCAACAGGACAGCCTGAACACTGAAGCTTTCTTT. The genes are TRBV4-1 and TRBJ1-1; possibly TRBD1 for D (6 bases). The CDR3 totals 15 residues. The V end lost 2 bases, the J end lost 0 bases, and 10 bases lay between the germline ends. The germline gives CDR1 MGHRA, CDR2 YSYEKL.

The chain carries TRBV28 and TRBJ1-2; D unclear. There are 14 residues in the CDR3. Trimming removed 1 base at V and 4 bases at J, with 10 bases between. CDR1 is MDHEN and CDR2 is SYDVKM in the germline V gene. CDR3 DNA: TGTGCCAGCAGTTTATTCGGCGGGTTCTATGGCTACACCTTC. Its translation is CASSLFGGFYGYTF.

The rearrangement joins TRBV27 to TRBJ2-1; D is uncertain. The CDR3 runs to 13 residues. Trimming left V 5 bases short and J 0 bases short, with 5 bases between. The V gene's germline CDR1 is MNHEY and CDR2 SMNVEV (reference sequence). CDR3 residues: CASSLSSYNEQFF. CDR3 bases: TGTGCCAGCAGTCTAAGCTCCTACAATGAGCAGTTCTTC.

The chain links TRBV6-5 to TRBJ2-3; D ambiguous. The V gene's germline CDR1 is MNHEY and CDR2 SVGAGI. Trimming took 0 bases from V and 1 from J, leaving 11 bases between them. The CDR3 covers 16 residues. The CDR3 sequence is CASSYSRGAGTDTQYF. CDR3 sequence (DNA): TGTGCCAGCAGTTACTCGAGAGGCGCTGGCACAGATACGCAGTATTTT.

This chain joins TRBV6-4 and TRBJ2-2, with 8 nucleotides matching TRBD2. The CDR3 consists of 15 residues. Germline loops: CDR1 MRHNA, CDR2 SNTAGT. V lost 6 bases, J lost 2 bases, and 5 bases stayed unmatched. CDR3: CASSMTSANTGELFF. CDR3 DNA: TGTGCCAGCAGCATGACTAGCGCTAACACCGGGGAGCTGTTTTTT.

The chain links TRBV5-4 to TRBJ2-5; 8 nucleotides align to TRBD1. Germline V gives CDR1 SGHNT, CDR2 YYREEE (reference sequence). V shed 1 base and J 4 bases; nucleotides not matched to a gene: 12. This CDR3 contains 17 residues. CDR3 coding DNA: TGTGCCAGCAGCTTGAGTATCAGCAGGGGGCGCGGAGAGACCCAGTACTTC. Translation: CASSLSISRGRGETQYF.

The V call is TRBV7-3, the J call TRBJ1-1; D perhaps matches TRBD1 (6 bases). Trimming shortened V by 5 bases and J by 1 base, and 8 bases separated the two germline ends. Germline CDR1 reads SGHTA; CDR2 reads FQGTGA. CDR3 length: 13 amino acids. In DNA, the CDR3 is TGTGCCAGCAGCGAGGACAGGAACACTGAAGCTTTCTTT. Amino acid sequence: CASSEDRNTEAFF.

V usage is TRBV5-4 and J usage is TRBJ1-5; TRBD1 matches 11 bases. V trimming: 0 bases; J trimming: 1 base; junction bases outside the gene matches: 3. Looked up from germline, CDR1 is SGHNT and CDR2 is YYREEE (reference sequence). This CDR3 spans 17 amino acids. The CDR3 spells CASSLGTGGTSNQPQHF. The CDR3 region has the DNA TGTGCCAGCAGCTTGGGGACAGGGGGCACGAGCAATCAGCCCCAGCATTTT.

The rearrangement uses TRBV2 and TRBJ2-5, with D possibly TRBD1 on 5 matching bases. The CDR3 spans 13 residues. V was clipped by 8 bases and J by 0 bases, with 10 bases between them. Per the germline V gene, CDR1 is SNHLY and CDR2 is FYNNEI. Here the CDR3 DNA reads TGTGCCAGCCAAGGACAAAACCAAGAGACCCAGTACTTC. Translated, it gives CASQGQNQETQYF. Full variable domain (outside the CDR3, taken from reference TRBV2 and TRBJ2-5): EPEVTQTPSHQVTQMGQEVILRCVPISNHLYFYWYRQILGQKVEFLVSFYNNEISEKSEIFDDQFSVERPDGSNFTLKIRSTKLEDSAMYFCASQGQNQETQYFGPGTRLLVL.

The gene calls are TRBV19 and TRBJ1-6, with 9 bases fitting TRBD1. The CDR3 has 13 amino acids. The V segment lost 10 bases and the J segment 6 bases; nucleotides outside the gene matches: 4. Germline V lookup: CDR1 LNHDA, CDR2 SQIVND (reference sequence). The DNA for the CDR3 is TGTGCCACCAACAGGGGGCCTAATTCACCCCTCCACTTT. This gives the protein CATNRGPNSPLHF.

The rearrangement joins TRBV5-1 to TRBJ2-7; the D is unclear. Trimming left V 7 bases short and J 3 bases short, with 11 bases between. CDR3 size: 12 residues. From germline, CDR1 is SGHRS and CDR2 YFSETQ. As DNA, the CDR3 is TGCGCCAGCTCCTTAAACAGCTACGAGCAGTACTTC. This gives the protein CASSLNSYEQYF. Variable domain in full (rest from reference TRBV5-1 and TRBJ2-7): KAGVTQTPRYLIKTRGQQVTLSCSPISGHRSVSWYQQTPGQGLQFLFEYFSETQRNKGNFPGRFSGRQFSNSRSEMNVSTLELGDSALYLCASSLNSYEQYFGPGTRLTVT.

The chain combines TRBV27 with TRBJ1-1, with a possible D match to TRBD1 (5 bases). V gave up 0 bases and J gave up 7 bases, with 9 bases separating them. Looked up from germline, CDR1 is MNHEY and CDR2 is SMNVEV (reference sequence). The CDR3 length is 13 residues. CDR3 region: CASSLSRGGEAFF. For the CDR3, the DNA is TGTGCCAGCAGTTTATCGCGCGGGGGTGAAGCTTTCTTT.

The V gene is TRBV9, the J gene TRBJ2-2; TRBD2 matches 10 bases. The CDR3 extends over 16 amino acids. The germline gives CDR1 SGDLS, CDR2 YYNGEE. Trimming cost V 3 bases and J 2 bases; bases outside gene matches: 4. CDR3 nucleotides: TGTGCCAGCAGCGCTCTAGCGGGGGCTAACACCGGGGAGCTGTTTTTT. Residues: CASSALAGANTGELFF.

The V gene is TRBV5-1, the J gene TRBJ1-2, with 8 bases aligning to TRBD1. CDR3 size: 13 residues. Germline V gene lookup returns CDR1 SGHRS and CDR2 YFSETQ. Germline trimming cut 3 bases from V and 4 bases from J; bases unmatched to any gene: 2. The CDR3: CASSSTGGYGYTF. Written as DNA, the CDR3 is TGCGCCAGCAGCTCTACAGGGGGCTATGGCTACACCTTC.

The chain joins TRBV15 to TRBJ2-1; 8 bases fit TRBD1. The germline CDR1 and CDR2 sequences are LNHNV and YYDKDF (reference sequence). V lost 2 bases and J lost 2; bases outside the gene matches: 11. The CDR3 covers 18 residues. The CDR3 nucleotides are TGTGCCACCAGCAGAACCTCGGGACAGGTACTAGCCTACAATGAGCAGTTCTTC. It encodes CATSRTSGQVLAYNEQFF.